The rows below give T cell receptor beta chains drawn from one sample of a study of T-cell memory formation after mild COVID-19. TCRdb re-derived calls from the 5' RACE reads in MiXCR, one entry per CDR3 protein. The sample consists of 530,000 or so distinct CDR3 sequences, roughly a sixth of them appearing once. Sequencing input: PBMCs or a T cell subset sorted from them (not recorded which). Receptors were obtained from an adult woman who had mild COVID-19 (a few samples of this study predate the infection). Cell type and time point are not known. The CDR3 runs from the conserved cysteine through the conserved F or W.

V: TRBV29-1
J: TRBJ1-1
CDR3: CSVRETTEAFF

V: TRBV6-6
J: TRBJ1-1
CDR3: CASSTLPLGNTEAFF

V: TRBV20-1
J: TRBJ1-5
CDR3: CSAKAGGVSNQPQHF

V: TRBV6-5
J: TRBJ2-2
CDR3: CASRRGSNTGELFF

V: TRBV29-1
J: TRBJ2-1
CDR3: CSVEGTSGSNEQFF

V: TRBV12-3/TRBV12-4
J: TRBJ2-1
CDR3: CASSPPRDLYNEQFF

V: TRBV7-2
J: TRBJ1-1
CDR3: CASSLEGGSAGNTEAFF

V: TRBV7-2
J: TRBJ2-3
CDR3: CASSLAPDRTDTQYF

V: TRBV7-3
J: TRBJ2-3
CDR3: CASSLDPLADTQYF

V: TRBV7-9
J: TRBJ1-2
CDR3: CASSSSGGDGYTF

V: TRBV7-9
J: TRBJ1-1
CDR3: CASSRETEMNTEAFF

V: TRBV30
J: TRBJ2-1
CDR3: CAWSPDRGSYNEQFF

V: TRBV2
J: TRBJ1-1
CDR3: CASSEMSLFSAFF

V: TRBV4-1
J: TRBJ1-2
CDR3: CASSHHTDRVVAGYTF

V: TRBV9
J: TRBJ2-1
CDR3: CASSVSGKSYNEQFF

V: TRBV29-1
J: TRBJ1-2
CDR3: CSVDGGGFVDGYTF

V: TRBV11-2
J: TRBJ2-3
CDR3: CASSHIAELSTDTQYF

V: TRBV20-1
J: TRBJ1-1
CDR3: CSAWEQTNTEAFF

V: TRBV24-1
J: TRBJ1-5
CDR3: CATSDPGQGISNQPQHF

V: TRBV27
J: TRBJ2-7
CDR3: CASSFGTGGATNEQYF

V: TRBV2
J: TRBJ2-2
CDR3: CASSENPPGTGHTGELFF

V: TRBV29-1
J: TRBJ2-3
CDR3: CSVALLAGGRRTDTQYF

V: TRBV5-5
J: TRBJ2-2
CDR3: CASSLVGQGAVVGELFF

V: TRBV7-2
J: TRBJ2-3
CDR3: CASSQGPSSDTQYF